This TCR beta chain derives from a study of cytomegalovirus exposure and HLA in healthy donors. Findings and limits, study-wide: A later analysis showed that HLA-associated TCR beta chains had undergone more clonal expansion than equally common others. In most subjects, TCR beta sequences reportedly gave accurate predictions of HLA-A and HLA-B alleles.

The PCR employed 60 Vbeta primers together with 13 Jbeta primers. Assay: immunoSEQ multiplex PCR; the TCRdb copy retains only in-frame clones and omits some. The data show about 140,000 clones, 70% to 85% seen once. About this clone itself: Its antigen is as yet unknown.

These donors, healthy bone marrow donors, were studied. Sequencing input: PBMCs. The sequence came from a woman in her forties or fifties in good health and CMV-seropositive.

In DNA form, the CDR3 reads TGTGCCAGCAGCTCGTGGGGGGGAGATACGCAGTATTTT. Translation gives CASSSWGGDTQYF. The chain links TRBV5-6 to TRBJ2-3, with 7 bases identical to TRBD2. The germline gives CDR1 SGHDT, CDR2 YYEEEE. This CDR3 region has 13 residues. J gave up 5 bases and V 3 bases, and 3 bases lay outside the gene matches.